This T cell receptor (beta chain) was identified during a study of cytomegalovirus exposure and HLA in healthy donors. A note on this clone: No antigen is known for it.

Whole-study findings and limits: V- and J-gene trimming in TCR beta was tied to a missense DCLRE1C variant by an analysis performed later. Most subjects had HLA-A and HLA-B alleles reportedly predicted accurately by TCR beta sequences.

Both 60 Vbeta primers and 13 Jbeta primers went into the PCR. Per the authors' pipeline: Unique TCR beta chains totaled roughly 81 million in a later count, with approximately 11 million of them shared. Profiling relied on immunoSEQ multiplex PCR, and the TCRdb table lists in-frame clones only, not all of them. That table supplies the V and J calls and clone size; D and trimming were determined from the DNA. The sample lists around 170,000 clones, over 70% seen once, with around 4% in the top ten. Germline CDR1 and CDR2: SGHRS and YFSETQ. This CDR3 has 13 amino acids. V was cut by 0 bases and J by 8 bases, with 11 bases left in between.

This TCR was recovered from a man over 45 in good health and CMV-seronegative. V and J are TRBV5-1 and TRBJ1-1; a weak D match, TRBD1 (5 bases). The sample was PBMCs. The CDR3: CASSLAGGWEAFF. DNA of the CDR3: TGCGCCAGCAGCTTGGCCGGGGGATGGGAAGCTTTCTTT.